This is a list of T cell receptor beta chains from one sample in a study of control samples from healthy donors and cancer patients. Clones were read by immunoSEQ multiplex PCR, and TCRdb kept only the in-frame ones, dropping some. The table includes fewer than 30,000 clones, 80% to 90% detected once. Sequenced material: PBMCs. These receptors were obtained from a woman aged 40 to 50 with lung cancer. The CDR3 runs from the conserved cysteine through the conserved F or W. A D gene is named only where the DNA matches it firmly. Size is omitted from some rows. Given values are once, few, many or a class for expanded clones.

d_call: NA; v_call: TRBV7-2; clone_size: NA; j_call: TRBJ1-1; cdr3_nt: TGTGCCAGCAGCTTACGCAGGGGATGGGACACTGAAGCTTTCTTT; cdr3_aa: CASSLRRGWDTEAFF
d_call: NA; v_call: TRBV6-1; clone_size: NA; j_call: TRBJ2-1; cdr3_nt: TGTGCCAGCAGTGACCCTCGCGGGGCTAGCGCAGGCAATGAGCAGTTCTTC; cdr3_aa: CASSDPRGASAGNEQFF
d_call: NA; v_call: TRBV4-1; clone_size: NA; j_call: TRBJ1-2; cdr3_nt: TGCGCCAGCAGCTCCTCTGGGGACCTCTATGGCTACACCTTC; cdr3_aa: CASSSSGDLYGYTF
d_call: NA; v_call: TRBV12-3/TRBV12-4; clone_size: once; j_call: TRBJ1-5; cdr3_nt: TGTGCCAGCGGTGAACTCCCTAATCAGCCCCAGCATTTT; cdr3_aa: CASGELPNQPQHF
d_call: TRBD1; v_call: TRBV11-3; clone_size: NA; j_call: TRBJ1-2; cdr3_nt: TGTGCCAGCAGTCCGGGGGACAGATTTAACTATGGCTACACCTTC; cdr3_aa: CASSPGDRFNYGYTF
d_call: NA; v_call: TRBV9; clone_size: few; j_call: TRBJ1-5; cdr3_nt: TGTGCCAGCAGCGTAGAGTTCGGGCAGCCCCAGCATTTT; cdr3_aa: CASSVEFGQPQHF
d_call: NA; v_call: TRBV10-2; clone_size: once; j_call: TRBJ1-5; cdr3_nt: TGCGCCAGCAGCTTAACAGGGTTTAGCAATCAGCCCCAGCATTTT; cdr3_aa: CASSLTGFSNQPQHF
d_call: NA; v_call: TRBV5-1; clone_size: NA; j_call: TRBJ2-4; cdr3_nt: TGCGCCAGCAGCTTCGGTGGGGTCCAGTCAAGGAGCATTCAGTACTTC; cdr3_aa: CASSFGGVQSRSIQYF
d_call: NA; v_call: TRBV24-1; clone_size: NA; j_call: TRBJ2-5; cdr3_nt: TGTGCCACCAGTGTCAGTGGGGCAGAGACCCAGTACTTC; cdr3_aa: CATSVSGAETQYF
d_call: NA; v_call: TRBV28; clone_size: NA; j_call: TRBJ1-4; cdr3_nt: TGTGCCAGCAGTTTCGCGGCTAATGAAAAACTGTTTTTT; cdr3_aa: CASSFAANEKLFF
d_call: TRBD1; v_call: TRBV19; clone_size: NA; j_call: TRBJ1-1; cdr3_nt: TGTGCCAGTAGTACGCCGGGACAGAGGAACACTGAAGCTTTCTTT; cdr3_aa: CASSTPGQRNTEAFF
d_call: NA; v_call: TRBV30; clone_size: NA; j_call: TRBJ1-4; cdr3_nt: TGTGCCTGGAGCGCCGGGGCAGTCGGGAAACTGTTTTTT; cdr3_aa: CAWSAGAVGKLFF
d_call: NA; v_call: TRBV29-1; clone_size: NA; j_call: TRBJ1-4; cdr3_nt: TGCAGCGTTGAAATCGCTGAAAAACTGTTTTTT; cdr3_aa: CSVEIAEKLFF
d_call: TRBD1; v_call: TRBV7-2; clone_size: NA; j_call: TRBJ2-7; cdr3_nt: TGTGCCAGCAGGTGGGACAGCCCCTACGAGCAGTACTTC; cdr3_aa: CASRWDSPYEQYF
d_call: TRBD1; v_call: TRBV7-9; clone_size: NA; j_call: TRBJ2-5; cdr3_nt: TGTGCCAGCAGCCCCCAAGGGACAGGGGTCAGGGAGACCCAGTACTTC; cdr3_aa: CASSPQGTGVRETQYF
d_call: NA; v_call: TRBV6-1; clone_size: NA; j_call: TRBJ1-4; cdr3_nt: TGTGCCAGCAGTGAACCCGGGAATGAAAAACTGTTTTTT; cdr3_aa: CASSEPGNEKLFF
d_call: NA; v_call: TRBV7-9; clone_size: NA; j_call: TRBJ1-2; cdr3_nt: TGTGCCAGCAGCTTAGAGGGGTGGGAGGGCTACACCTTC; cdr3_aa: CASSLEGWEGYTF
d_call: NA; v_call: TRBV15; clone_size: NA; j_call: TRBJ2-7; cdr3_nt: TGTGCCACCAGCAGAGAACAGGGCGTATACGAGCAGTACTTC; cdr3_aa: CATSREQGVYEQYF
d_call: NA; v_call: TRBV7-3; clone_size: NA; j_call: TRBJ2-3; cdr3_nt: TGTGCCAGCAGCACACAGGCGGGGGCTCGCACAGATACGCAGTATTTT; cdr3_aa: CASSTQAGARTDTQYF
d_call: NA; v_call: TRBV29-1; clone_size: NA; j_call: TRBJ2-1; cdr3_nt: TGCAGCGTTGATGTTCAGGGTAGGTCCTACAATGAGCAGTTCTTC; cdr3_aa: CSVDVQGRSYNEQFF
d_call: NA; v_call: TRBV10-3; clone_size: NA; j_call: TRBJ2-2; cdr3_nt: TGTGCCATCAGATGGGGGACCGGGGAGCTGTTTTTT; cdr3_aa: CAIRWGTGELFF
d_call: TRBD2; v_call: TRBV24-1; clone_size: once; j_call: TRBJ2-5; cdr3_nt: TGTGCCACCAGTGAATCTGCCCATGGCGGGGGAGGGACCCAGTACTTC; cdr3_aa: CATSESAHGGGGTQYF
d_call: TRBD1; v_call: TRBV7-7; clone_size: NA; j_call: TRBJ1-1; cdr3_nt: TGTGCCAGCAGCAAACCAAACAGGGGGCGGGAGAAAGTAAAACGGAGCGATCTGAAGGCTTTCTTT; cdr3_aa: CASSKPNRGREKVKRSDLKAFF
d_call: NA; v_call: TRBV4-1; clone_size: NA; j_call: TRBJ1-1; cdr3_nt: TGCGCCAGCAGCCCCCAGGGGCAGTCCGGCACTGAAGCTTTCTTT; cdr3_aa: CASSPQGQSGTEAFF
d_call: TRBD2; v_call: TRBV15; clone_size: NA; j_call: TRBJ2-3; cdr3_nt: TGTGCCACCAGCAGGCCGACTAGCGTTCGGGCAGATACGCAGTATTTT; cdr3_aa: CATSRPTSVRADTQYF
d_call: NA; v_call: TRBV11-1; clone_size: NA; j_call: TRBJ1-1; cdr3_nt: TGTGCCAGCAGCTTATTAGGACAATTGAACACTGAAGCTTTCTTT; cdr3_aa: CASSLLGQLNTEAFF
d_call: NA; v_call: TRBV6-2/TRBV6-3; clone_size: once; j_call: TRBJ2-7; cdr3_nt: TGTGCCAGCAGTTACTCTCAGACCTCCGAGCAGTACTTC; cdr3_aa: CASSYSQTSEQYF
d_call: NA; v_call: TRBV10-1; clone_size: NA; j_call: TRBJ1-1; cdr3_nt: TGCGCCAGCAGTCGGGACACTTCGGGCACTGAAGCTTTCTTT; cdr3_aa: CASSRDTSGTEAFF
d_call: NA; v_call: TRBV2; clone_size: NA; j_call: TRBJ1-1; cdr3_nt: TGTGCCAGCAGTAACGACTTCGAGGTCACTGAAGCTTTCTTT; cdr3_aa: CASSNDFEVTEAFF
d_call: NA; v_call: TRBV11-1; clone_size: NA; j_call: TRBJ1-1; cdr3_nt: TGTGCCAGCAGCTTCGAGGTGAACACTGAAGCTTTCTTT; cdr3_aa: CASSFEVNTEAFF
d_call: TRBD2; v_call: TRBV19; clone_size: NA; j_call: TRBJ2-5; cdr3_nt: TGTGCCAGTAGCCAGACTAGCGGGGCCCCAGAGACCCAGTACTTC; cdr3_aa: CASSQTSGAPETQYF
d_call: TRBD2; v_call: TRBV2; clone_size: NA; j_call: TRBJ2-3; cdr3_nt: TGTGCCAGCAGCGGCGGGACTAGCGGGGGGAGGCGGCACACAGATACGCAGTATTTT; cdr3_aa: CASSGGTSGGRRHTDTQYF
d_call: NA; v_call: TRBV19; clone_size: NA; j_call: TRBJ1-1; cdr3_nt: TGTGCCAGTAGTATAGGGGGAAGGGGAACTGAAGCTTTCTTT; cdr3_aa: CASSIGGRGTEAFF
d_call: TRBD2; v_call: TRBV6-5; clone_size: NA; j_call: TRBJ2-3; cdr3_nt: TGTGCCAGCAGTTATCCGACTAGCGGGGGGACAGATACGCAGTATTTT; cdr3_aa: CASSYPTSGGTDTQYF
d_call: NA; v_call: TRBV7-7; clone_size: NA; j_call: TRBJ2-3; cdr3_nt: TGTGCCAGCAGCCCAATAGGGGATACGCAGTATTTT; cdr3_aa: CASSPIGDTQYF
d_call: TRBD1; v_call: TRBV5-4; clone_size: NA; j_call: TRBJ2-5; cdr3_nt: TGTGCCAGCAGAGGACAGGATCAAGAGACCCAGTACTTC; cdr3_aa: CASRGQDQETQYF
d_call: NA; v_call: TRBV19; clone_size: once; j_call: TRBJ1-5; cdr3_nt: TGTGCCAGTAGTATAGATGTGAGGCAGGGGATCAGCAATCAGCCCCAGCATTTT; cdr3_aa: CASSIDVRQGISNQPQHF
d_call: TRBD2; v_call: TRBV11-3; clone_size: NA; j_call: TRBJ2-7; cdr3_nt: TGTGCCAGCAGCTTAGCGCCTAGCGGGGCCTACGAGCAGTACTTC; cdr3_aa: CASSLAPSGAYEQYF
d_call: NA; v_call: TRBV6-5; clone_size: once; j_call: TRBJ1-6; cdr3_nt: TGTGCCAGCTCCGGACCGTCGAATAATTCACCCCTCCACTTT; cdr3_aa: CASSGPSNNSPLHF
d_call: NA; v_call: TRBV4-1; clone_size: NA; j_call: TRBJ1-1; cdr3_nt: TGCGCCAGCAGCTACGGGGCCTTGAACACTGAAGCTTTCTTT; cdr3_aa: CASSYGALNTEAFF
d_call: NA; v_call: TRBV6-5; clone_size: NA; j_call: TRBJ1-6; cdr3_nt: TGTGCCAGCATGAGGGGCCGCAATTCACCCCTCCACTTT; cdr3_aa: CASMRGRNSPLHF
d_call: NA; v_call: TRBV7-9; clone_size: NA; j_call: TRBJ1-2; cdr3_nt: TGTGCCAGCAGCCGGCGGGGGAACTATGGCTACACCTTC; cdr3_aa: CASSRRGNYGYTF
d_call: NA; v_call: TRBV5-1; clone_size: NA; j_call: TRBJ1-1; cdr3_nt: TGCGCCAGCAGCGATTCCGGGACCATCATGAACACTGAAGCTTTCTTT; cdr3_aa: CASSDSGTIMNTEAFF
d_call: NA; v_call: TRBV4-3; clone_size: once; j_call: TRBJ1-2; cdr3_nt: TGCGCCAGCAGCCGGGCCGCTAACTATGGCTACACCTTC; cdr3_aa: CASSRAANYGYTF
d_call: NA; v_call: TRBV5-1; clone_size: NA; j_call: TRBJ2-7; cdr3_nt: TGCGCCAGCAGCTTGGGATGGGACACCTACGAGCAGTACTTC; cdr3_aa: CASSLGWDTYEQYF
d_call: NA; v_call: TRBV11-3; clone_size: NA; j_call: TRBJ1-2; cdr3_nt: TGTGCCAGCAGCTTAGAGGGGAGAGGGGCGTCCTATGGCTACACCTTC; cdr3_aa: CASSLEGRGASYGYTF
d_call: NA; v_call: TRBV23-1; clone_size: NA; j_call: TRBJ1-5; cdr3_nt: TGCGCCAGCAGTCAATCGTGTTTTTATAGCAATCAGCCCCAGCATTTT; cdr3_aa: CASSQSCFYSNQPQHF